This T cell receptor (beta chain) appears in the sequencing data of a study of chemoradiotherapy in HPV16-positive cancers. Overall study: Candidate HPV-specific T-cell clones and common TCR motifs came from functional assays in two HPV16-positive patients. Study observations and caveats: Candidate HPV-specific clones and E7-related TCR motifs grew in tumor during treatment. Better recurrence-free survival went with HPV-responsive T-cell expansion in HPV16-positive patients.

Sequenced by immunoSEQ multiplex PCR; TCRdb stores in-frame clones only, minus some. The sample shows roughly 19,000 clones, over 65% of them seen only once. Turning to this clone: The antigen remains unidentified.

V shed 2 bases and J shed 2 bases, with 12 bases lying between them. This CDR3 has 15 residues. Germline V gene data show CDR1 as SGHAT and CDR2 as FQNNGV. Sequencing used blood, obtained from a patient who underwent chemoradiotherapy. This chain uses TRBV11-2 with TRBJ1-2; a weak D match, TRBD1 (5 bases). The sequence derives from a human donor with HPV-associated anogenital cancer. The CDR3, as DNA: TGTGCCAGCAGCTTAATCCAGGGCTGGAACTATGGCTACACCTTC. It codes for CASSLIQGWNYGYTF.